The 15 T cell receptor beta chains below all came from one sample that was sequenced in a study of T-cell memory formation after mild COVID-19. Via MiXCR, TCRdb re-called the 5' RACE reads, giving one row per CDR3 protein. Of 450,000 or so distinct CDR3 sequences listed, around a quarter are singletons. Sequencing was done on a sample of PBMCs or a T cell subset sorted from them (not recorded which). The receptors were sampled from an adult woman who had mild COVID-19 (a few samples of this study predate the infection). Cell type and time point are not known.

This clonotype was counted at least ten times. The chain employs TRBV15 and TRBJ1-3, with D maybe TRBD1 (5 bases). The CDR3 is made up of 17 amino acids. V shed 0 bases and J shed 6 bases, with 18 bases lying between them. CDR1 and CDR2 (germline): LNHNV, YYDKDF (reference sequence). The CDR3 nucleotides are TGTGCCACCAGCAGAGATCGGGCAGGGAGGGTGGAAAACACCATATATTTT. Translation gives CATSRDRAGRVENTIYF.

The sample holds a few counts of this clonotype. The rearrangement links TRBV5-1 to TRBJ1-1; 9 bases map to TRBD1. The CDR3 spans 14 residues. V lost 3 bases, J lost 5 bases, and 5 bases stayed unmatched. Germline CDR1 is SGHRS and CDR2 is YFSETQ. CDR3 in amino acids: CASSSGTGRTEAFF. The CDR3 DNA sequence: TGCGCCAGCAGCTCCGGGACAGGGAGGACTGAAGCTTTCTTT.

The chain has TRBV20-1 and TRBJ2-1; 7 nucleotides line up with TRBD1. Germline CDR1 and CDR2: DFQATT and SNEGSKA (reference sequence). The CDR3 is 14 amino acids. Trimming took 6 bases from V and 8 from J; bases not matched to a gene: 13. CDR3 DNA: TGCAGTGCCCCCCCCGGGACAGCGTTGCATGAGCAGTTCTTC. Translation gives CSAPPGTALHEQFF.

The chain has TRBV7-8 and TRBJ2-3; the D gene could be TRBD1 or TRBD2 (6 bases each). Trimming cost V 2 bases and J 4 bases, with 16 bases left between them. This CDR3 is 16 amino acids long. CDR1 and CDR2 from the germline V gene are SGHVS and FQNEAQ. CDR3 sequence: CASSLRGADGADTQYF. CDR3 coding DNA: TGTGCCAGCAGCTTAAGGGGGGCGGACGGGGCAGATACGCAGTATTTT.

As DNA, the CDR3 is TGTGCCAGCAGCCACGATACAGGGTTCGGAACAGGAATGAGCAATCAGCCCCAGCATTTT. It encodes CASSHDTGFGTGMSNQPQHF. The V call is TRBV7-9, the J call TRBJ1-5; the D gene is possibly TRBD1 (6 bases). Trimming took 5 bases from V and 1 from J, leaving 27 bases between them. Germline CDR1 is SEHNR and CDR2 is FQNEAQ (reference sequence). This CDR3 comprises 20 residues. The whole variable domain, filled in from reference TRBV7-9 and TRBJ1-5, reads DTGVSQNPRHKITKRGQNVTFRCDPISEHNRLYWYRQTLGQGPEFLTYFQNEAQLEKSRLLSDRFSAERPKGSFSTLEIQRTEQGDSAMYLCASSHDTGFGTGMSNQPQHFGDGTRLSIL.

CDR3 sequence reads: CASSQVLAGVGEQYF. The CDR3 coding sequence is TGTGCCAGCAGCCAGGTACTAGCGGGAGTAGGTGAGCAGTACTTC. The chain recombines TRBV3-1 with TRBJ2-7; 11 bases fit TRBD2. V trimming: 3 bases; J trimming: 7 bases; junction bases outside the gene matches: 8. CDR3 length equals 15 residues. Germline lookup yields CDR1 LGHDT and CDR2 YNNKEL (reference sequence).

This clonotype was counted a few times. This chain links TRBV20-1 with TRBJ2-7, with a weak D call TRBD2 (6 bases). Trimming shortened V by 0 bases and J by 0 bases, and 12 bases separated the two germline ends. CDR3 length: 15 residues. Per the germline V gene, CDR1 is DFQATT and CDR2 is SNEGSKA (reference sequence). The chain's CDR3 is CSARDGLANSYEQYF. The CDR3 DNA follows: TGCAGTGCTAGAGATGGGCTAGCGAACTCCTACGAGCAGTACTTC.

The chain recombines TRBV10-3 with TRBJ2-7; D could derive from TRBD1 or TRBD2 (7 bases each). Germline V gene lookup returns CDR1 ENHRY and CDR2 SYGVKD. The V end was cut by 11 bases, the J end by 4 bases, with 24 bases between. The CDR3 loop spans 15 amino acids. The CDR3, as DNA: TGTGCCGCACAACCCAGGGGGGGCGCGGGATACGAGCAGTACTTC. It is translated as CAAQPRGGAGYEQYF.

This clonotype has only a few counts. The CDR3 DNA sequence: TGTGCCAGCAGCGTAGGGGGCAGGGGGTTGGACGAGCAGTACTTC. Translated, it gives CASSVGGRGLDEQYF. The J gene is TRBJ2-7, the V gene TRBV9, with 7 bases identical to TRBD1. This CDR3 region has 15 residues. V lost 0 bases to trimming and J lost 5 bases; unmatched junction nucleotides: 8. CDR1 is SGDLS, CDR2 YYNGEE, per germline. Using reference TRBV9 and TRBJ2-7 for the parts outside the CDR3, the full variable domain is DSGVTQTPKHLITATGQRVTLRCSPRSGDLSVYWYQQSLDQGLQFLIQYYNGEERAKGNILERFSAQQFPDLHSELNLSSLELGDSALYFCASSVGGRGLDEQYFGPGTRLTVT.

V is TRBV5-1 and J is TRBJ2-5; D may be TRBD1 or TRBD2 (5 bases each). The CDR3 sequence is 15 residues long. Germline V lookup: CDR1 SGHRS, CDR2 YFSETQ. Trimming took off 1 base at V and 5 bases at J, with 15 bases between the two ends. The CDR3 protein is CASSLPGPLRETQYF. CDR3 DNA: TGCGCCAGCAGCTTGCCGGGACCGCTCCGGGAGACCCAGTACTTC.

V gene TRBV7-9 combines with J gene TRBJ1-2, with TRBD1 as a possible D gene (5 bases). Trimming took off 5 bases at V and 0 bases at J, with 10 bases between the two ends. CDR1 is SEHNR and CDR2 is FQNEAQ in the germline V gene (reference sequence). This CDR3 has 14 residues. CDR3 DNA: TGTGCCAGCAGCCCGCGACAGACTAACTATGGCTACACCTTC. Its translation: CASSPRQTNYGYTF.

This clonotype occurred a few times. The V call is TRBV20-1, the J call TRBJ2-7, with 10 bases fitting TRBD1. CDR1 and CDR2 from the germline V gene are DFQATT and SNEGSKA (reference sequence). With V trimmed by 1 base and J by 3 bases, 3 bases remained unmatched. CDR3 size: 14 residues. This chain's CDR3 is CSARARTGGYEQYF. The CDR3 nucleotides are TGCAGTGCTAGAGCCCGGACAGGGGGCTACGAGCAGTACTTC.

At least ten counts were recorded for this clonotype. At one end the junction does not follow the germline gene, possibly because of a read error. This chain joins TRBV18 and TRBJ2-1; 10 bases agree with TRBD2. The length of the CDR3 is 14 residues. From germline, CDR1 is KGHSH and CDR2 LQKENI. CDR3 sequence (DNA): TGTGCCAGCTCCCCACTAGCGGGGAACAATGAGCAGTTCTTC. Its translation: CASSPLAGNNEQFF.

This clonotype appeared a few times. The CDR3: CASSLGGGGEAFF. The CDR3 coding sequence is TGTGCCAGCAGCTTGGGGGGTGGTGGTGAAGCTTTCTTT. The chain links TRBV7-9 to TRBJ1-1; possible D gene TRBD1, 5 bases. Looked up from germline, CDR1 is SEHNR and CDR2 is FQNEAQ (reference sequence). The V and J ends lost 3 bases and 7 bases respectively, with 12 bases between them. The CDR3 is 13 amino acids.

CDR3 region: CASSQARWTGELFF. In DNA, the CDR3 is TGCGCCAGCAGCCAAGCTCGGTGGACCGGGGAGCTGTTTTTT. V and J are TRBV4-1 and TRBJ2-2; unclear D gene. V was trimmed by 1 base and J by 5 bases, leaving 8 bases between them. CDR1 is MGHRA and CDR2 is YSYEKL in the germline V gene. The CDR3 spans 14 residues.